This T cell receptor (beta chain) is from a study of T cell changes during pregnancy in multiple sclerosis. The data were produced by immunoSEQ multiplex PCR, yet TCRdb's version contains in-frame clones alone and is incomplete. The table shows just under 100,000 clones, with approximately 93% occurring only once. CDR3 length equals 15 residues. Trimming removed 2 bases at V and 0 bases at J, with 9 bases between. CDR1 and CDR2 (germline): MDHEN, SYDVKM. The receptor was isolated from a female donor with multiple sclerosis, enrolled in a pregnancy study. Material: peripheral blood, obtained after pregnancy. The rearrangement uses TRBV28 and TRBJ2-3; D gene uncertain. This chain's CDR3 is CASSLRRGSTDTQYF. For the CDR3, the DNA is TGTGCCAGCAGTTTAAGGCGCGGTAGCACAGATACGCAGTATTTT.